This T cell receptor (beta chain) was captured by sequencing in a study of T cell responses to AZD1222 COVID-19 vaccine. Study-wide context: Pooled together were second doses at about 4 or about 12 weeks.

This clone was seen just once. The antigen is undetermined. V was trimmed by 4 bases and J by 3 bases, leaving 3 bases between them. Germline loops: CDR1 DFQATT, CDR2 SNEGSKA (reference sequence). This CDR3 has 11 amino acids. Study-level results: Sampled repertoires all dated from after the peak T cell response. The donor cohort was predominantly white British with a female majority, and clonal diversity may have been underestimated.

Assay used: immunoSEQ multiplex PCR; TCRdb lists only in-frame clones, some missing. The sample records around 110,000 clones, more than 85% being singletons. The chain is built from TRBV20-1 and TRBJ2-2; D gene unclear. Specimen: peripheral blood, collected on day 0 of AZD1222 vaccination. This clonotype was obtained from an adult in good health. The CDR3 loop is CSAKYTGELFF. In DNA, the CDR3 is TGCAGTGCTAAGTACACCGGGGAGCTGTTTTTT.